Sequencing of this TCR beta chain was carried out in a study of blood T cell repertoires in COVID-19. Overall study: Both acute and convalescent COVID-19 samples were obtained from the United States, Italy and Spain. PBMCs, B-cell-depleted T cells, or T cells were the source of the cDNA or gDNA that made up the material.

This CDR3 region has 19 residues. CDR1 is LNHDA, CDR2 SQIVND, per germline (reference sequence). Trimming cost V 5 bases and J 7 bases; bases outside gene matches: 19. The method was immunoSEQ multiplex PCR; TCRdb's version includes in-frame clones alone and lacks a portion of them. This table holds 150,000 to 180,000 clones, approximately 85% found once. Patients in Seattle were enrolled during active infection, then followed longitudinally. J is TRBJ1-5 and V is TRBV19, with 11 nucleotides matching TRBD1. Source material: peripheral blood. The receptor was isolated from a man in his 60s with COVID-19, enrolled during active disease. As DNA, the CDR3 is TGTGCCAGTAGTGACCAAACCCTCCTCCGGGACAGGGGGTACCAGCCCCAGCATTTT. Protein sequence: CASSDQTLLRDRGYQPQHF.